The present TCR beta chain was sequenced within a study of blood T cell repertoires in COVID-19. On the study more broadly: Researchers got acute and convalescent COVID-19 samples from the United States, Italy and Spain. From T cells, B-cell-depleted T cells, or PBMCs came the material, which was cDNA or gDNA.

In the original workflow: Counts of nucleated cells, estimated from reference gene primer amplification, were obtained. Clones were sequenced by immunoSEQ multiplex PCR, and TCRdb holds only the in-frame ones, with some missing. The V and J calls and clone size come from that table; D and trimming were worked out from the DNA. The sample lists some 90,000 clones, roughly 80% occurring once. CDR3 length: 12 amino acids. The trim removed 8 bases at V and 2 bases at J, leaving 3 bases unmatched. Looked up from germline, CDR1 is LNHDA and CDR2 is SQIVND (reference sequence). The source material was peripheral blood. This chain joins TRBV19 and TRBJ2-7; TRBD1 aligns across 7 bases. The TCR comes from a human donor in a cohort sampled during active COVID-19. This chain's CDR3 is CASQGQTYEQYF. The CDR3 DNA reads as TGTGCCAGTCAGGGACAGACCTACGAGCAGTACTTC.